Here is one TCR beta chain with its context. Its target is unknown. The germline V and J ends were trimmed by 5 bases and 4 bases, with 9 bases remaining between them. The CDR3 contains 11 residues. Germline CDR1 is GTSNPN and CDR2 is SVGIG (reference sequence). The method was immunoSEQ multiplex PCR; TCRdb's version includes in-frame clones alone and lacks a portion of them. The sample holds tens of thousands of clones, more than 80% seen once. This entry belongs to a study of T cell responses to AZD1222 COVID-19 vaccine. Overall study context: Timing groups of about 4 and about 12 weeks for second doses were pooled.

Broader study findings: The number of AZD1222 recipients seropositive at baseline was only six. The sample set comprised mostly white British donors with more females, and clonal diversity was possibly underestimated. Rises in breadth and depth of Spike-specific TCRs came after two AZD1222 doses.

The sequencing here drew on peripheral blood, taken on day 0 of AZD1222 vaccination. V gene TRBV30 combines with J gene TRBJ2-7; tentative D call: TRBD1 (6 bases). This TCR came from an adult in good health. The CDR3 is CAWGGSYEQYF. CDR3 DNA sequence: TGTGCCTGGGGGGGCAGTTACGAGCAGTACTTC. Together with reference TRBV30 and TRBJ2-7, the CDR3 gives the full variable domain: SQTIHQWPATLVQPVGSPLSLECTVEGTSNPNLYWYRQAAGRGLQLLFYSVGIGQISSEVPQNLSASRPQDRQFILSSKKLLLSDSGFYLCAWGGSYEQYFGPGTRLTVT.